This TCR beta chain came from a study of T cell responses to AZD1222 COVID-19 vaccine (dated by TCRdb to the early 2020s). Describing the broader study: AZD1222 recipients given second doses at about 4 weeks or at about 12 weeks were pooled, since spike-specific TCR depth and breadth were not found to differ between the two schedules. TCR sequencing was performed for 233 trial participants, of whom about 200 were given two doses of AZD1222 and approximately 25 were given two doses of MenACWY control vaccine. Enrollment into the trials was organized by age into subgroups of 18-55, 56-69 and 70-plus years, and those subgroups contained roughly 150, 30 and 60 TCR-sequenced participants, respectively.

The time point label, as the study defines it: baseline before first vaccination. The vaccinee samples were drawn from two UK trials, COV001 and COV002, one of which was a single-blind randomized controlled phase 2/3 trial testing AZD1222 (ChAdOx1 nCoV-19) in healthy adults. For TCRbeta chain sequencing, PBMC samples were collected from trial participants at day 0 and at day 28 after the second dose. CDR1 and CDR2 are read off the germline V gene as MDHEN and SYDVKM. The germline V and J ends show losses of 5 bases and 1 base respectively, and no gene match explains 4 bases of the junction. Reading from cysteine to phenylalanine, the CDR3 counts 15 amino acids. Solely the CDR3 DNA is kept, with 45 bases framed from the first base. The CDR3 regions of human TCRbeta chains were analyzed by immunosequencing. The original pipeline was this. TCRs in the repertoires were matched against a reference library of SARS-CoV-2-specific TCRs that had been generated with the MIRA antigen-specificity platform. Breadth was defined as the fraction of unique TCRs that were SARS-CoV-2-associated. Depth was defined as the fraction of total T cells that were SARS-CoV-2-associated. Using the MIRA data, every spike-specific TCR was mapped to the spike region that the TCR reacted to and assigned to either a CD4 or a CD8 class. Log10-transformed breadth and depth values were compared by one-way ANOVA with Sidak's multiple comparisons tests. Drawn from immuneACCESS, this table holds only the in-frame rearrangements with V and J called that TCRdb kept. Clones are partly lost; checked studies trace under half to an unresolved V gene and leave the rest unexplained. The D gene and trimming were derived from the DNA, and the V and J assignments and clone size from that table. For this sample there are 150,000 to 200,000 clones; over 80% appear just once. 8% to 13% of the sample belongs to the ten largest clones.

Comments on this clone: This receptor's antigen is unknown. Base qualities are not recorded, but no much larger clone differs from it by a single base.

The investigation overall reported the following: Epitopes outside the regions mutated in the B.1.351 and B.1.1.7 variants were reportedly recognized by nearly half of the unique spike-specific TCRs. The 56-69-year group was small, and its depth increase did not reach significance, likely because of low power. The vaccine-associated CD4 TCRs covered the entire spike protein, and the dominant responses fell in regions 160-218 and 743-854. Most participants were white British and females outnumbered males, and the authors suggested that clonal diversity may have been underestimated. Conclusions about previously exposed vaccinees are limited because only six or seven AZD1222 recipients were SARS-CoV-2 seropositive at baseline. No day 14 peak-response samples were available, so repertoires were characterized only after the peak T cell response. Spike-specific TCR breadth and depth rose significantly after two AZD1222 doses compared with day 0 and with MenACWY recipients.

The sequence links TRBV28 to TRBJ2-1; 8 bases in the junction line up with TRBD2. This specimen was peripheral blood, taken on day 0 of AZD1222 vaccination. The clonotype comes from an adult in good health. For the CDR3, the sequence is CASSHGGASYNEQFF. The DNA sequence is as follows: TGTGCCAGCAGTCACGGGGGGGCTTCCTACAATGAGCAGTTCTTC.